This TCR beta chain was obtained from a study of cytomegalovirus exposure and HLA in healthy donors. Study-wide results and caveats: Per published reports, the classifier diagnosed cytomegalovirus status with high specificity and sensitivity. Cytomegalovirus-associated TCR beta chains were listed, numbering approximately 150.

Method: immunoSEQ multiplex PCR; TCRdb's copy keeps in-frame clones and lacks some. The sample consists of roughly 150,000 clones, roughly nine tenths of them appearing once. The study drew the donors from its approximately 110-subject validation cohort, separate from the roughly 700-subject first cohort. Germline CDR1 MDHEN, CDR2 SYDVKM. The CDR3 is 15 amino acids. After removal of 2 bases from V and 8 bases from J, the junction contained 8 bases not matched to a gene. Remarks on this clone: What it recognizes is unknown.

The rearrangement uses TRBV28 and TRBJ1-3; 8 positions agree with TRBD1. The sample taken for sequencing was PBMCs. The receptor comes from a woman in her thirties in good health and CMV-seronegative. The CDR3 sequence is CASSLGRQGSHTIYF. The CDR3 DNA reads TGTGCCAGCAGTTTAGGGCGACAGGGGTCACACACCATATATTTT.